These 14 T cell receptor beta chains were all obtained from the same sample, sequenced in a study of T cell responses to AZD1222 COVID-19 vaccine (dated by TCRdb to about 2021). Explained via the paper, the time point label denotes: about 28 days (+/-7) after the second vaccine dose. In light of the paper, this sample's treatment or condition label describes: meningococcal conjugate vaccine given as trial control. Preparation of the library involved the immunoSEQ multiplex PCR assay. TCRdb took this table from immuneACCESS and kept in-frame rearrangements with V and J called. Such tables lack part of the clones; where checked against another copy, unresolved V genes explain under half of the gap, and the rest is unexplained. The sample table lists some 180,000 clones, roughly 92% of them with a count of one. The ten largest clonotypes hold about 4% of the sample. The sample here was peripheral blood, taken 28 days after the second dose of the MenACWY control vaccine. These receptors were collected from an adult who received the MenACWY meningococcal vaccine as a control.

The chain joins TRBV6-5 to TRBJ1-5; D gene unclear. V dropped 2 bases and J dropped 5 bases, with 10 bases sitting between them. CDR1 and CDR2 (germline): MNHEY, SVGAGI. The CDR3 consists of 14 residues. CDR3 amino acids: CASSYKRADQPQHF. DNA of the CDR3: TGTGCCAGCAGTTACAAGAGGGCAGATCAGCCCCAGCATTTT.

The rearrangement joins TRBV5-1 to TRBJ1-2, with TRBD1 as a possible D gene (5 bases). Per germline, CDR1 SGHRS and CDR2 YFSETQ. The CDR3 contains 16 residues. Trimming took off 0 bases at V and 8 bases at J, with 20 bases between the two ends. CDR3 DNA: TGCGCCAGCAGCTTGGTTGGCGGGACGCAGGGTGGGGGCTACACCTTC. Translation gives CASSLVGGTQGGGYTF.

A single count supports this clone. V gene TRBV10-3 combines with J gene TRBJ2-1; no clear D gene. CDR3 length: 14 amino acids. Per the germline V gene, CDR1 is ENHRY and CDR2 is SYGVKD. V lost 0 bases and J lost 4, with 7 bases in between. The CDR3 DNA reads TGTGCCATCAGTGAGTCGACTGGGTACAATGAGCAGTTCTTC. This gives the protein CAISESTGYNEQFF.

The DNA of the CDR3 is TGTGCCAGCAGTCGACAGGTCTATGGCTACACCTTC. Amino acids: CASSRQVYGYTF. The chain combines TRBV12-3 or TRBV12-4 with TRBJ1-2; D is possibly TRBD1 (6 bases). The CDR3 is made up of 12 amino acids. With 5 bases removed from V and 4 bases from J, the gap between germline ends came to 8 bases.

The V call is TRBV6-2 or TRBV6-3, the J call TRBJ2-1; the match to TRBD2 covers 13 bases. Trimming cost V 5 bases and J 5 bases; bases outside gene matches: 9. Germline V gene data show CDR1 as MNHEY and CDR2 as SVGEGT. The CDR3 length is 17 residues. The CDR3 DNA sequence: TGTGCCAGCAGTGCTCCGACTAGCGGGAGGATCCACAATGAGCAGTTCTTC. This translates into CASSAPTSGRIHNEQFF.

This clone was recorded only once. The chain carries TRBV18 and TRBJ2-1; TRBD1 matches at 8 bases. Germline CDR1 and CDR2: KGHSH and LQKENI. The ends lost 1 base at V and 5 bases at J; junction bases unmatched: 4. The CDR3 is 15 amino acids. The CDR3 protein is CASSPRTGLHNEQFF. The CDR3, as DNA: TGTGCCAGCTCACCACGGACAGGGCTCCACAATGAGCAGTTCTTC. Using reference TRBV18 and TRBJ2-1 for the parts outside the CDR3, the full variable domain is NAGVMQNPRHLVRRRGQEARLRCSPMKGHSHVYWYRQLPEEGLKFMVYLQKENIIDESGMPKERFSAEFPKEGPSILRIQQVVRGDSAAYFCASSPRTGLHNEQFFGPGTRLTVL.

The chain combines TRBV7-8 with TRBJ2-7; maybe TRBD2 (6 bases). This CDR3 region has 14 residues. V lost 2 bases and J lost 0, with 8 bases in between. Looked up from germline, CDR1 is SGHVS and CDR2 is FQNEAQ. The CDR3 coding sequence is TGTGCCAGCAGCTTATACGGGAGCTCCTACGAGCAGTACTTC. Translating gives CASSLYGSSYEQYF.

The rearrangement links TRBV7-6 to TRBJ1-3, with a possible D match to TRBD1 (6 bases). With 4 bases removed from V and 1 base from J, the gap between germline ends came to 14 bases. Per germline, CDR1 SGHVS and CDR2 FNYEAQ. The CDR3 contains 16 residues. DNA for the CDR3: TGTGCCAGCAGCTCCCTGGGGGGGGCTTCTGGAAACACCATATATTTT. Protein sequence: CASSSLGGASGNTIYF.

CDR3 in amino acids: CASSSSGTGKHEQFF. CDR3 DNA sequence: TGTGCCAGCAGCTCCTCCGGGACAGGGAAGCATGAGCAGTTCTTC. The chain joins TRBV9 to TRBJ2-1, with 9 bases aligning to TRBD1. The CDR3 contains 15 residues. The V segment lost 4 bases and the J segment 8 bases; nucleotides outside the gene matches: 10. The germline V gene encodes CDR1 SGDLS and CDR2 YYNGEE.

The chain is built from TRBV24-1 and TRBJ2-3; 7 nucleotides agree with TRBD2. Looked up from germline, CDR1 is KGHDR and CDR2 is SFDVKD. J lost 0 bases, V lost 5 bases, and 7 bases had no gene match. The CDR3 extends over 16 amino acids. The CDR3 coding sequence is TGTGCCACCAGTGGTTGGGACTACTCTAGCACAGATACGCAGTATTTT. Amino acids: CATSGWDYSSTDTQYF.

The chain employs TRBV7-3 and TRBJ1-2, with 7 nucleotides matching TRBD1. V was pared by 5 bases and J by 4 bases, with 10 bases of the junction left unmatched. CDR3 length: 15 amino acids. Germline loops: CDR1 SGHTA, CDR2 FQGTGA. The CDR3 DNA is TGTGCCAGCAGCACTACCCGGGACAGTCCCTATGGCTACACCTTC. Amino acids: CASSTTRDSPYGYTF.

This clone was seen a single time. The chain carries TRBV7-9 and TRBJ1-2; no clear D gene. The germline gives CDR1 SEHNR, CDR2 FQNEAQ (reference sequence). V was trimmed by 4 bases and J by 7 bases, leaving 10 bases between them. The CDR3 runs 12 residues. Here the CDR3 reads CASSSGVVGYTF. The CDR3 DNA is TGTGCCAGCAGCTCCGGGGTAGTTGGCTACACCTTC.

This sequence joins TRBV2 and TRBJ1-2; 8 nucleotides align to TRBD1. CDR1 and CDR2 (germline): SNHLY, FYNNEI. CDR3 length equals 14 residues. Trimming removed 4 bases from V and 4 bases from J; junction bases left unmatched: 5. In DNA form, the CDR3 reads TGTGCCAGCAGTGCAGGACAGGGAAGCTATGGCTACACCTTC. Protein product: CASSAGQGSYGYTF.

The chain carries TRBV28 and TRBJ2-7, with D possibly TRBD1 on 7 matching bases. This CDR3 region has 17 residues. Trimming removed 0 bases from V and 3 bases from J, with 18 bases in between. From germline, CDR1 is MDHEN and CDR2 SYDVKM. CDR3 nucleotides: TGTGCCAGCAGTTTATGGGGGGGACAGACAGGGATCTACGAGCAGTACTTC. Protein sequence: CASSLWGGQTGIYEQYF.